These 29 T cell receptor beta chains originate from one sample sequenced in a study of patients and donors after allogeneic stem cell transplantation. TCRdb re-called the RT-PCR reads through MiXCR, storing one row per CDR3 protein. The table lists more than 850,000 distinct CDR3 sequences, roughly 18% of them singletons. Specimen: blood, either unsorted or a sorted T cell fraction (not recorded which). The source is a human donor who was either an allogeneic HSCT recipient or a stem cell or donor lymphocyte infusion donor (not recorded which). It is not recorded whose cells these are; they may come from a transplant donor.

In its sample, this clonotype was seen a few times. CDR3 loop: CASSLGPNRGNTIYF. The CDR3 DNA sequence: TGTGCCAGCAGCTTAGGGCCTAATAGGGGAAACACCATATATTTT. The chain joins TRBV7-2 to TRBJ1-3; D is unclear. The CDR3 runs to 15 residues. V shed 1 base and J shed 4 bases, with 11 bases lying between them. The germline gives CDR1 SGHTA, CDR2 FQGNSA. The whole variable domain, filled in from reference TRBV7-2 and TRBJ1-3, reads GAGVSQSPSNKVTEKGKDVELRCDPISGHTALYWYRQSLGQGLEFLIYFQGNSAPDKSGLPSDRFSAERTGGSVSTLTIQRTQQEDSAVYLCASSLGPNRGNTIYFGEGSWLTVV.

There are a few counts of this clonotype. The chain carries TRBV5-1 and TRBJ2-1; 15 bases align to TRBD2. Germline CDR1 is SGHRS and CDR2 is YFSETQ. Germline trimming cut 4 bases from V and 8 bases from J; bases unmatched to any gene: 7. The CDR3 loop spans 16 amino acids. The CDR3 spells CASSLGLAGGLDEQFF. As DNA, the CDR3 is TGCGCCAGCAGCCTGGGACTAGCGGGGGGTCTCGATGAGCAGTTCTTC.

The chain recombines TRBV5-5 with TRBJ2-7; the D gene is possibly TRBD1 (5 bases). Germline V gene sequence: CDR1 SGHKS, CDR2 YYEKEE (reference sequence). This CDR3 is built from 15 residues. Trimming took 2 bases from V and 1 from J, leaving 13 bases between them. The CDR3 spells CASSLGQRGSYEQYF. In DNA, the CDR3 is TGTGCCAGCAGCTTAGGGCAAAGGGGATCCTACGAGCAGTACTTC.

This chain connects TRBV3-1 to TRBJ2-7; 7 bases align to TRBD2. CDR1 is LGHDT, CDR2 YNNKEL, per germline (reference sequence). V trimming: 1 base; J trimming: 3 bases; junction bases outside the gene matches: 3. The CDR3 is made up of 14 amino acids. The CDR3, as DNA: TGTGCCAGCAGCCAAGTTTCGGGAGGCTACGAGCAGTACTTC. Its translation: CASSQVSGGYEQYF.

The rearrangement uses TRBV20-1 and TRBJ1-5; D is unclear. Trimming stripped 3 bases from V and 7 bases from J, with 13 bases between. Germline values: CDR1 DFQATT, CDR2 SNEGSKA (reference sequence). The CDR3 runs 13 residues. The CDR3: CSASDGRVQPQHF. The CDR3 DNA reads TGCAGTGCTAGTGACGGACGGGTACAGCCCCAGCATTTT.

V is TRBV12-3 or TRBV12-4 and J is TRBJ2-1; TRBD2 might be the D (6 bases). The CDR3 runs 15 residues. V lost 8 bases, J lost 5 bases, and 19 bases lay in between. The CDR3 loop is CASVRSGGRNNEQFF. For the CDR3, the DNA is TGTGCCAGCGTTCGGTCAGGAGGGCGGAACAATGAGCAGTTCTTC.

This rearrangement joins TRBV20-1 to TRBJ2-1, with D possibly called TRBD1 or TRBD2 (6 bases each). V was cut by 3 bases and J by 2 bases, with 11 bases left in between. The CDR3 is 14 amino acids. CDR1 and CDR2 from the germline V gene are DFQATT and SNEGSKA (reference sequence). The CDR3 bases are TGCAGTGCTAGCGGGGGCTGGGCCTACAATGAGCAGTTCTTC. It is translated as CSASGGWAYNEQFF.

The chain carries TRBV4-3 and TRBJ2-7; D call uncertain. V was pared by 0 bases and J by 5 bases, with 11 bases between. Per germline, CDR1 LGHNA and CDR2 YSLEER. This CDR3 has 14 residues. CDR3 region: CASSQDRTGDEQYF. Here the CDR3 DNA reads TGCGCCAGCAGCCAAGACCGGACCGGCGACGAGCAGTACTTC.

This clonotype was recorded a few times. The chain recombines TRBV9 with TRBJ1-5; the D gene is possibly TRBD1 (6 bases). The V and J ends lost 8 bases and 2 bases respectively, with 11 bases between them. The CDR3 is 13 amino acids. Germline V gene lookup returns CDR1 SGDLS and CDR2 YYNGEE. The CDR3 region is CASRQDGNQPQHF. CDR3 coding DNA: TGTGCCAGTAGACAGGACGGCAATCAGCCCCAGCATTTT.

This clonotype appeared many times. The gene calls are TRBV15 and TRBJ1-5; D gene unclear. The CDR3 extends over 15 amino acids. V gave up 3 bases and J gave up 5 bases, with 14 bases separating them. The germline V gene encodes CDR1 LNHNV and CDR2 YYDKDF (reference sequence). CDR3 nucleotide sequence: TGTGCCACCAGCAGTGGTCTGGGAAACTATCAGCCCCAGCATTTT. It is translated as CATSSGLGNYQPQHF.

The CDR3 DNA reads as TGCGCCAGCAGCCAGTCCCCCGGGACAGGGGGAAAAGCTTTCTTT. Its protein is CASSQSPGTGGKAFF. This chain links TRBV4-1 with TRBJ1-1, with 11 bases that match TRBD1. There are 15 residues in the CDR3. The germline CDR1 and CDR2 sequences are MGHRA and YSYEKL. Germline trimming cut 3 bases from V and 9 bases from J; bases unmatched to any gene: 9.

The rearrangement joins TRBV3-1 to TRBJ2-1, with D perhaps matching TRBD2 (5 bases). CDR1 and CDR2 from the germline V gene are LGHDT and YNNKEL (reference sequence). V lost 1 base and J lost 6, with 13 bases in between. The CDR3 runs to 15 residues. For the CDR3, the DNA is TGTGCCAGCAGCCAAGGAGGAGCGGAGCTCAATGAGCAGTTCTTC. Encoded protein: CASSQGGAELNEQFF.

This clonotype has more than one count but fewer than ten. V gene TRBV5-1 combines with J gene TRBJ2-7, with no clear D. Germline CDR1 reads SGHRS; CDR2 reads YFSETQ. The CDR3 sequence is 13 residues long. Trimming cost V 1 base and J 3 bases, with 8 bases left between them. CDR3 sequence (DNA): TGCGCCAGCAGCTTGAGCGACGACTACGAGCAGTACTTC. Its protein is CASSLSDDYEQYF.

This clonotype was detected many times. This chain joins TRBV3-1 and TRBJ2-1; 7 nucleotides match TRBD1. Germline-derived CDR1 and CDR2 are LGHDT and YNNKEL (reference sequence). Trimming at V came to 8 bases and at J to 4 bases, leaving 5 bases not matched to a gene. The CDR3 has 13 residues. The CDR3 sequence: CASSPQGYNEQFF. The CDR3 region has the DNA TGTGCCAGCTCTCCACAGGGGTACAATGAGCAGTTCTTC.

At least ten counts were recorded for this clonotype. The CDR3 DNA reads as TGTGCCAGCAGCGTAGGCCAGGGAACCTACGAGCAGTACTTC. Translation gives CASSVGQGTYEQYF. The rearrangement uses TRBV9 and TRBJ2-7, with D possibly TRBD1 on 5 matching bases. This CDR3 contains 14 residues. CDR1 and CDR2 (germline): SGDLS, YYNGEE. V was trimmed by 0 bases and J by 2 bases, leaving 9 bases between them.

The rearrangement joins TRBV5-1 to TRBJ2-7; perhaps TRBD2 as D (6 bases). This CDR3 is 16 amino acids long. Deletions cut 3 bases from V and 5 bases from J, with 21 bases between. CDR1 and CDR2 from the germline V gene are SGHRS and YFSETQ. CDR3 sequence (DNA): TGCGCCAGCAGCTCCCAGGACGGAGGGGCGAGGAACGAGCAGTACTTC. Its translation: CASSSQDGGARNEQYF.

The chain couples TRBV27 to TRBJ2-2, with D possibly matching TRBD1 (5 bases). Germline CDR1 is MNHEY and CDR2 is SMNVEV (reference sequence). The CDR3 is made up of 13 amino acids. With 3 bases removed from V and 6 bases from J, the gap between germline ends came to 8 bases. CDR3 in amino acids: CASSLTDSGELFF. The CDR3 nucleotides read TGTGCCAGCAGTTTGACAGATTCCGGGGAGCTGTTTTTT.

This clonotype was counted a few times. The V and J genes are TRBV15 and TRBJ2-3; D not certain. This CDR3 spans 13 amino acids. Germline lookup yields CDR1 LNHNV and CDR2 YYDKDF (reference sequence). Trimming pared 8 bases from V and 2 bases from J, leaving 11 bases between. CDR3 region: CATGTIHTDTQYF. In DNA, the CDR3 is TGTGCCACCGGAACGATTCACACAGATACGCAGTATTTT.

Only a few counts were recorded for this clonotype. The DNA of the CDR3 is TGTGCCAGCAGCCGGACTAGCGGGAGTTATGAGCAGTTCTTC. This sequence encodes CASSRTSGSYEQFF. V and J are TRBV6-1 and TRBJ2-1, with 13 positions matching TRBD2. Germline CDR1 is MNHNS and CDR2 is SASEGT. The CDR3 covers 14 residues. Trimming took 6 bases from V and 8 from J; bases not matched to a gene: 4.

This clonotype appeared a few times. V and J are TRBV29-1 and TRBJ1-3; tentatively, D is TRBD1 (5 bases). The V end lost 4 bases, the J end lost 2 bases, and 9 bases lay between the germline ends. CDR3 length: 13 amino acids. Germline V CDR1 and CDR2: SQVTM, ANQGSEA. The CDR3 DNA follows: TGCAGCGTTGTAATGGACACTGGAAACACCATATATTTT. It yields the protein CSVVMDTGNTIYF.

This clonotype has just a few counts. CDR3 protein: CASRKTGPTDTQYF. The CDR3 DNA reads TGTGCCAGCAGAAAGACAGGGCCCACAGATACGCAGTATTTT. This sequence joins TRBV6-1 and TRBJ2-3; 7 bases match TRBD1. The CDR3 contains 14 residues. Looked up from germline, CDR1 is MNHNS and CDR2 is SASEGT. V lost 6 bases to trimming and J lost 2 bases; unmatched junction nucleotides: 5.

Only a few counts were recorded for this clonotype. The chain is built from TRBV20-1 and TRBJ1-6; D unresolved. This CDR3 is 12 amino acids long. Trimming stripped 3 bases from V and 11 bases from J, with 11 bases between. Per germline, CDR1 DFQATT and CDR2 SNEGSKA (reference sequence). The CDR3 loop is CSASVFDPPLHF. CDR3 bases: TGCAGTGCTAGTGTTTTCGATCCACCCCTCCACTTT.

This clonotype was detected only a few times. The CDR3 DNA is TGTGCCAGCAGCGTAGGGATCGAACAGGACACTGAAGCTTTCTTT. This codes for CASSVGIEQDTEAFF. The V and J genes are TRBV9 and TRBJ1-1; D may be TRBD1 (5 bases). Deletions cut 0 bases from V and 3 bases from J, with 12 bases between. The germline V gene has CDR1 SGDLS and CDR2 YYNGEE. CDR3 length equals 15 residues.

This clonotype was seen more than once but under ten times. CDR3 loop: CASSSPLGRGYETQYF. The CDR3, as DNA: TGTGCCAGCAGTTCCCCCCTGGGCAGGGGTTATGAGACCCAGTACTTC. The J gene is TRBJ2-5, the V gene TRBV27; weak D call: TRBD1 (6 bases). The germline V gene encodes CDR1 MNHEY and CDR2 SMNVEV (reference sequence). V dropped 4 bases and J dropped 5 bases, with 20 bases sitting between them. The CDR3 is 16 residues long.

In its sample, this clonotype was seen a few times. The genes are TRBV5-1 and TRBJ1-2, with 8 bases matching TRBD1. The CDR3 consists of 14 residues. With V trimmed by 6 bases and J by 6 bases, 10 bases remained unmatched. The germline CDR1 and CDR2 sequences are SGHRS and YFSETQ. CDR3 nucleotide sequence: TGCGCCAGCACTGCAGGGGGCGGTCATAATGGCTACACCTTC. The encoded protein is CASTAGGGHNGYTF. The variable domain in full, with the rest retrieved from reference TRBV5-1 and TRBJ1-2, is KAGVTQTPRYLIKTRGQQVTLSCSPISGHRSVSWYQQTPGQGLQFLFEYFSETQRNKGNFPGRFSGRQFSNSRSEMNVSTLELGDSALYLCASTAGGGHNGYTFGSGTRLTVV.

This clonotype was counted only a few times. This sequence joins TRBV4-1 and TRBJ2-5; 7 bases match TRBD2. The CDR3 length is 16 residues. Germline CDR1 MGHRA, CDR2 YSYEKL. V lost 0 bases to trimming and J lost 2 bases; unmatched junction nucleotides: 6. Written as DNA, the CDR3 is TGCGCCAGCAGCCAAGATGTACTAGCGAAACAAGAGACCCAGTACTTC. As protein: CASSQDVLAKQETQYF.

This clonotype has just a few counts. This chain uses TRBV2 with TRBJ2-7, with 7 nucleotides matching TRBD2. The CDR3 is 17 amino acids. Germline V gives CDR1 SNHLY, CDR2 FYNNEI. V lost 6 bases and J lost 6; bases outside the gene matches: 20. CDR3 in amino acids: CASSQGGGGTSEAEQYF. The CDR3 DNA sequence: TGTGCCAGCAGCCAGGGAGGTGGAGGAACTAGCGAGGCCGAGCAGTACTTC.

This clonotype was found a few times. The chain couples TRBV12-3 or TRBV12-4 to TRBJ2-1; D gene ambiguous. The germline V and J ends were trimmed by 5 bases and 6 bases, with 17 bases remaining between them. The length of the CDR3 is 15 residues. The chain's CDR3 is CASSTWNAKGNEQFF. The CDR3 DNA reads TGTGCCAGCAGTACCTGGAACGCCAAGGGCAATGAGCAGTTCTTC.

The chain couples TRBV12-3 or TRBV12-4 to TRBJ2-5, with 11 positions matching TRBD2. This CDR3 region has 17 residues. The V segment lost 4 bases and the J segment 2 bases; nucleotides outside the gene matches: 9. The CDR3 loop is CASSSAGLAGLQETQYF. The CDR3 nucleotides are TGTGCCAGCAGTTCGGCCGGACTAGCGGGTTTGCAAGAGACCCAGTACTTC.